The 30 T cell receptor beta chains given below trace back to one sample, sequenced in a study of T cell repertoires in cytomegalovirus infection (dated by TCRdb to about 2019). The sample's treatment or condition, from its label and the paper: in vitro stimulation with specific CMV peptide epitopes to enrich CMV-specific T cells. Sequencing was carried out with an Illumina HiSeq 1500. TCRdb reran the public reads through fastp at Q25 and MiXCR, keeping productive beta chains. A single entry per CDR3 protein holds the most common genes and DNA from its merged rows. Recorded for this sample are about 920,000 distinct CDR3 sequences; roughly 30% of them occurred a single time. The top ten clones comprise around 15% of the sample. Antigens for these TCRs are unknown. This specimen consisted of cultured CD8+ T cells from PBMCs, obtained from culture after CMV antigen stimulation. These TCRs come from a human donor in good health (CMV status not recorded). Some clones in this sample may be carry-over from other donors' samples.

This clonotype showed up many times. V usage is TRBV6-2 or TRBV6-3 and J usage is TRBJ2-5, with D unresolved. CDR1 MNHEY and CDR2 SVGEGT come from the germline V gene. Trimming took 6 bases from V and 5 from J, leaving 16 bases between them. The CDR3 contains 14 residues. For the CDR3, the DNA is TGTGCCAGCAGCCTACAAAGGGTTTGGGAGACCCAGTACTTC. It specifies CASSLQRVWETQYF.

CDR3 amino acids: CASILQGSDTQYF. The CDR3 bases are TGTGCCAGCATTCTCCAAGGGTCCGATACGCAGTATTTT. This chain joins TRBV6-1 and TRBJ2-3; D remains ambiguous. Germline V gene sequence: CDR1 MNHNS, CDR2 SASEGT. This CDR3 contains 13 residues. The V gene lost 7 bases and the J gene lost 6 bases, with 14 bases spanning the gap.

The J gene is TRBJ2-7, the V gene TRBV12-3 or TRBV12-4; D perhaps matches TRBD1 (7 bases). Trimming stripped 8 bases from V and 3 bases from J, with 11 bases between. The CDR3 is 12 amino acids. In DNA form, the CDR3 reads TGTGCCAGCGCGGGACAGATCTACGAGCAGTACTTC. Translating it yields CASAGQIYEQYF.

This clonotype was seen at least ten times. This chain uses TRBV7-2 with TRBJ2-2, with TRBD2 identical over 7 bases. The CDR3 consists of 17 residues. V was clipped by 5 bases and J by 5 bases; unmatched bases: 14. Germline V lookup: CDR1 SGHTA, CDR2 FQGNSA. The CDR3 reads CASSLVFAGVFTGELFF. The DNA of the CDR3 is TGTGCCAGCAGCCTCGTTTTTGCGGGGGTTTTTACCGGGGAGCTGTTTTTT.

This clonotype was counted a few times. The rearrangement joins TRBV10-3 to TRBJ1-5; weak D call: TRBD1 (5 bases). This CDR3 spans 11 amino acids. The germline gives CDR1 ENHRY, CDR2 SYGVKD. The CDR3 bases are TGTGCAAAAGGGGAATTTGGGCCCCAGCATTTT. It specifies CAKGEFGPQHF.

In this sample, this clonotype turned up a few times. The chain combines TRBV27 with TRBJ2-1; a possible D gene is TRBD2 (6 bases). Germline V gene data show CDR1 as MNHEY and CDR2 as SMNVEV (reference sequence). The CDR3 loop spans 13 amino acids. V shed 5 bases and J shed 7 bases, with 12 bases lying between them. CDR3 residues: CASSLSRENEQFF. In DNA, the CDR3 is TGTGCCAGCAGTCTTTCGCGGGAAAATGAGCAGTTCTTC.

This chain uses TRBV6-2 or TRBV6-3 with TRBJ2-5, with D tentatively TRBD2 (5 bases). Trimming left V 2 bases short and J 5 bases short, with 12 bases between. The CDR3 is made up of 14 amino acids. The germline CDR1 and CDR2 sequences are MNHEY and SVGEGT. CDR3 DNA sequence: TGTGCCAGCAGTTACCAGCGGAGAGCGGAGACCCAGTACTTC. It is translated as CASSYQRRAETQYF.

This clonotype was seen ten or more times. V and J are TRBV7-8 and TRBJ2-7, with D perhaps TRBD1 (6 bases). Trimming took 5 bases from V and 3 from J, leaving 11 bases between them. The CDR3 is 13 amino acids. Germline CDR1 SGHVS, CDR2 FQNEAQ. CDR3 coding DNA: TGTGCCAGCAGCGCAGCACAGGGCTACGAGCAGTACTTC. Its protein product is CASSAAQGYEQYF.

This clonotype has more than one count but fewer than ten. The J gene is TRBJ2-1, the V gene TRBV2; the D gene could be TRBD1 or TRBD2 (5 bases each). The CDR3 runs to 14 residues. Per the germline V gene, CDR1 is SNHLY and CDR2 is FYNNEI. Trimming left V 8 bases short and J 8 bases short, with 19 bases between. CDR3 protein: CASPGLGAIDEQFF. CDR3 nucleotide sequence: TGTGCCAGCCCGGGGCTGGGCGCGATAGATGAGCAGTTCTTC.

This clonotype has more than one count but fewer than ten. The chain joins TRBV7-9 to TRBJ1-6, with D unclear. Germline V gene lookup returns CDR1 SEHNR and CDR2 FQNEAQ (reference sequence). This CDR3 has 14 residues. Trimming took 4 bases from V and 8 from J, leaving 12 bases between them. The DNA for the CDR3 is TGTGCCAGCAGCTCTAATGGGGTTGATTCACCCCTCCACTTT. Translated: CASSSNGVDSPLHF.

The chain is built from TRBV7-8 and TRBJ2-6; D is perhaps TRBD1 (5 bases). Germline V lookup: CDR1 SGHVS, CDR2 FQNEAQ. V was clipped by 4 bases and J by 10 bases, with 11 bases between them. CDR3 size: 13 residues. CDR3 sequence: CASSSPGPNVLTF. The CDR3 DNA reads as TGTGCCAGCAGCTCCCCAGGGCCTAACGTCCTGACTTTC.

This clonotype was seen a few times. The chain recombines TRBV7-9 with TRBJ2-5; the D gene is possibly TRBD1 (5 bases). The V gene's germline CDR1 is SEHNR and CDR2 FQNEAQ (reference sequence). The V end lost 3 bases, the J end lost 0 bases, and 11 bases lay between the germline ends. The CDR3 is 15 amino acids. The chain's CDR3 is CASSFQGRHQETQYF. The CDR3 bases are TGTGCCAGCAGCTTCCAGGGAAGGCACCAAGAGACCCAGTACTTC.

This clonotype has just a few counts. V is TRBV27 and J is TRBJ2-5; D ambiguous. V lost 3 bases, J lost 7 bases, and 12 bases lay in between. This CDR3 has 13 amino acids. CDR1 MNHEY and CDR2 SMNVEV come from the germline V gene (reference sequence). The CDR3 here is CASSFSNDGTQYF. CDR3 nucleotides: TGTGCCAGCAGTTTCTCCAACGACGGGACCCAGTACTTC.

This clonotype has ten or more counts. The chain recombines TRBV14 with TRBJ1-2; weak D call: TRBD1 (5 bases). The V gene lost 2 bases and the J gene lost 3 bases, with 19 bases spanning the gap. Germline V CDR1 and CDR2: SGHDN, FVKESK. The CDR3 totals 17 residues. The CDR3 DNA reads TGTGCCAGCAGCCAACGCCAGGGTGGAAGTTTAGACTATGGCTACACCTTC. Protein: CASSQRQGGSLDYGYTF. The full variable domain, with the rest looked up from reference TRBV14 and TRBJ1-2, is EAGVTQFPSHSVIEKGQTVTLRCDPISGHDNLYWYRRVMGKEIKFLLHFVKESKQDESGMPNNRFLAERTGGTYSTLKVQPAELEDSGVYFCASSQRQGGSLDYGYTFGSGTRLTVV.

The chain recombines TRBV7-8 with TRBJ2-4; TRBD1 agrees at 8 bases. Germline V lookup: CDR1 SGHVS, CDR2 FQNEAQ. The CDR3 has 16 amino acids. Trimming removed 3 bases from V and 3 bases from J; junction bases left unmatched: 7. Written as DNA, the CDR3 is TGTGCCAGCAGCTTGGGGCAGGGGGCAGACAAAAACATTCAGTACTTC. This codes for CASSLGQGADKNIQYF.

This clonotype was counted only a few times. CDR3 coding DNA: TGTGCCAGCAGTCAAACGGGTCTAGAGGTCAGCACAGATACGCAGTATTTT. Residues: CASSQTGLEVSTDTQYF. The chain employs TRBV2 and TRBJ2-3; no definite D call. Trimming took off 5 bases at V and 0 bases at J, with 18 bases between the two ends. CDR3 length: 17 amino acids. The germline V gene encodes CDR1 SNHLY and CDR2 FYNNEI.

The rearrangement links TRBV12-3 or TRBV12-4 to TRBJ2-5; tentative D call: TRBD1 (5 bases). This CDR3 spans 14 amino acids. V lost 2 bases and J 7 bases, leaving 14 bases between the germline ends. CDR3 protein: CASSLRGLTGTQYF. The CDR3 DNA reads as TGTGCCAGCAGTTTAAGGGGTTTGACCGGGACCCAGTACTTC.

The chain links TRBV9 to TRBJ1-3, with a possible D match to TRBD1 (5 bases). This CDR3 has 17 residues. The germline CDR1 and CDR2 sequences are SGDLS and YYNGEE. V dropped 3 bases and J dropped 0 bases, with 16 bases sitting between them. The CDR3 protein is CASSEARGTFSGNTIYF. As DNA, the CDR3 is TGTGCCAGCAGCGAGGCTCGAGGGACCTTCTCTGGAAACACCATATATTTT.

This clonotype was observed many times. The V call is TRBV23-1, the J call TRBJ1-5; 9 bases match TRBD1. TRBV23-1 is placed among ORFs of uncertain function. V lost 4 bases and J lost 2; bases outside the gene matches: 18. This CDR3 region has 20 residues. CDR3 region: CASSPSGTGTYISGNQPQHF. The CDR3 DNA follows: TGCGCCAGCAGTCCTTCCGGGACAGGGACCTACATTTCTGGCAATCAGCCCCAGCATTTT.

A remark on this clonotype: At one of its ends the junction is not consistent with the germline gene, which may arise from a read error. The chain uses TRBV10-3 and TRBJ2-3; 7 nucleotides match TRBD1. This CDR3 spans 16 amino acids. Germline CDR1 reads ENHRY; CDR2 reads SYGVKD. In nucleotides, the CDR3 is TGTACCATCAGTGAGAGTTACAGGGGTGTCACAGATACGCAGTATTTT. Encoded protein: CTISESYRGVTDTQYF.

The chain is built from TRBV12-3 or TRBV12-4 and TRBJ2-4; D gene uncertain. This CDR3 spans 16 amino acids. V was cut by 4 bases and J by 0 bases, with 13 bases left in between. CDR3 DNA: TGTGCCAGCAGTTCGAGTCAGTCCGTAGCCAAAAACATTCAGTACTTC. It codes for CASSSSQSVAKNIQYF.

This clonotype was seen a handful of times. The chain has TRBV12-3 or TRBV12-4 and TRBJ2-7, with 7 bases identical to TRBD2. CDR3 length: 14 residues. Losses at the gene ends were 2 bases for V and 3 bases for J; bases not matched to a gene: 4. The CDR3 is CASSLRGVNYEQYV. The CDR3 bases are TGTGCCAGCAGTTTACGGGGGGTTAACTACGAGCAGTACGTC.

This clonotype has only a few counts. The chain joins TRBV6-2 or TRBV6-3 to TRBJ1-6, with unresolved D. The germline V gene encodes CDR1 MNHEY and CDR2 SVGEGT. Between the trimmed V and J ends, which lost 0 bases and 6 bases, there was a span of 15 bases. This CDR3 contains 17 residues. CDR3 sequence: CASSYSFRAPGNSPLHF. The CDR3, as DNA: TGTGCCAGCAGTTACTCGTTCCGGGCGCCGGGTAATTCACCCCTCCACTTT.

This clonotype was observed a handful of times. The genes are TRBV2 and TRBJ1-6; D is ambiguous. Germline CDR1 reads SNHLY; CDR2 reads FYNNEI. Trimming took off 3 bases at V and 12 bases at J, with 15 bases between the two ends. The CDR3 is 14 amino acids. CDR3 residues: CASSEARTAQPLHF. CDR3 bases: TGTGCCAGCAGTGAGGCGAGGACGGCCCAACCCCTCCACTTT.

The rearrangement links TRBV27 to TRBJ2-7; 7 bases line up with TRBD1. The V segment lost 6 bases and the J segment 1 base; nucleotides outside the gene matches: 9. This CDR3 spans 15 amino acids. Germline CDR1 is MNHEY and CDR2 is SMNVEV (reference sequence). The CDR3 DNA sequence: TGTGCCAGCAGCCCCGGACAGGTCTTATCCTACGAGCAGTACTTC. Translation: CASSPGQVLSYEQYF.

Of note for this clonotype: The germline gene is not matched at one end of the junction; a read error may be the cause. This chain joins TRBV7-8 and TRBJ2-2; D is tentatively TRBD1 or TRBD2 (5 bases each). The CDR3 consists of 15 residues. Germline CDR1 is SGHVS and CDR2 is FQNEAQ. CDR3 amino acids: CASSLRAKGTGEPFF. The CDR3, as DNA: TGTGCCAGCAGCCTCCGGGCCAAGGGGACCGGGGAGCCGTTTTTT.

This clonotype was seen only a few times. The rearrangement links TRBV6-5 to TRBJ2-2; 10 nucleotides agree with TRBD1. The CDR3 loop spans 16 amino acids. V was clipped by 0 bases and J by 5 bases; unmatched bases: 3. The germline CDR1 and CDR2 sequences are MNHEY and SVGAGI. As DNA, the CDR3 is TGTGCCAGCAGTTACTCGACAGGGGGCTGGACCGGGGAGCTGTTTTTT. Its translation: CASSYSTGGWTGELFF.

This clonotype has only a few counts. This chain uses TRBV19 with TRBJ1-5; D is perhaps TRBD1 (6 bases). V was shortened by 5 bases and J by 4 bases, with 15 bases between the two germline ends. Germline V gene lookup returns CDR1 LNHDA and CDR2 SQIVND (reference sequence). The CDR3 is 15 residues long. This CDR3 is CASSYREGGNQPQHF. The CDR3 bases are TGTGCCAGTAGTTACAGGGAAGGTGGAAATCAGCCCCAGCATTTT.

This clonotype was detected only a few times. The chain is built from TRBV5-1 and TRBJ2-1; D gene uncertain. V lost 3 bases and J lost 7, with 14 bases in between. This CDR3 region has 14 residues. Per germline, CDR1 SGHRS and CDR2 YFSETQ. CDR3 in DNA: TGCGCCAGCAGCTCTCGGTGGGGTAATAATGAGCAGTTCTTC. Translating it yields CASSSRWGNNEQFF.

This clonotype was seen a handful of times. J is TRBJ2-5 and V is TRBV7-6; TRBD2 matches at 10 bases. With V trimmed by 0 bases and J by 4 bases, 8 bases remained unmatched. CDR1 and CDR2 (germline): SGHVS, FNYEAQ. The CDR3 totals 17 residues. CDR3 amino acids: CASSLAPLAGERETQYF. The CDR3 nucleotides read TGTGCCAGCAGCTTAGCACCCCTAGCGGGGGAACGAGAGACCCAGTACTTC.